This TCR beta chain was captured by sequencing in a study of blood T cell repertoires in COVID-19 (dated by TCRdb to between 2020 and 2021). Context from the whole study: Samples covering the acute and convalescent phases of COVID-19 were provided by collaborators in the United States, Italy and Spain. The prospective study material was composed of cDNA or gDNA derived from T cells, B-cell-depleted T cells, or PBMCs. Subjects who had been exposed to COVID-19, were actively infected with it, or had recovered from it provided the deeply sampled blood TCRbeta repertoires that made up the dataset. The sample metadata nearly always contained a de-identified subject ID, COVID-19 status, age in years and sex. Where available, HLA class I and class II types were obtained from metadata supplied by the sample provider rather than from assay-based typing. Samples were obtained from the ongoing ImmuneRACE study (first 160 participants) and from 1,000 to 1,500 subjects provided by 6 global collaborators. The repertoires were released in a freely available public database meant as a resource for research on the immune response to SARS-CoV-2. General conclusions and limits of the study: How much clinical and demographic metadata was included differed by source and by participant, and the metadata was provided uncurated.

The germline V gene specifies SGHTA as CDR1 and FQGNSA as CDR2. V is cut back by 5 bases and J by 6 bases, with 4 bases in the junction unmatched. The CDR3 runs 15 residues from the cysteine to the phenylalanine. The read is trimmed to its CDR3 DNA, 45 bases read in frame from base 1. About this clone itself: Its target antigen remains unknown. Qualities for individual bases were not recorded, and no much larger clone is one base off.

Enrolling through a virtual design, the prospective study's participants ranged in age from roughly 18 to 90 years and lived across around 25 United States geographic areas. Cohort assignment in the prospective study relied on participant-reported clinical history from a screening survey and a study questionnaire. In the prospective study, mobile phlebotomists collected whole blood, serum and a nasopharyngeal or oropharyngeal swab from each participant. Over an approximately 2-month period, participants in the prospective study had the option of providing additional blood draws and questionnaires. Blood samples from the prospective study were shipped frozen or at room temperature prior to DNA extraction. TCRbeta CDR3 regions were amplified from genomic DNA using the immunoSEQ Assay, a bias-controlled multiplex PCR. Concerning the study's data processing: The number of nucleated cells in each sample was estimated from the amplification of reference gene primers within the assay. Sequence reads were collapsed and filtered to measure the absolute abundance of every unique TCRbeta CDR3 rearrangement. For each sample, productive Simpson clonality was calculated as the square root of Simpson's diversity index over productive rearrangements. TCRdb re-hosts the immuneACCESS table, in-frame sequences only. Its copies lack some clones; in the studies checked, an unresolved V gene accounts for under half of them, and the cause for the rest is not known. Clonal size and the V and J genes are those of that table, whereas D and trimming came from the DNA. The sample table holds approximately 210,000 clones, of which 65% to 90% were seen once. In total, the top ten clones hold 8.5% to 10% of the sample.

The receptor's source is a woman between 45 and 65 years old with acute COVID-19. The chain links TRBV7-2 with TRBJ2-2; TRBD2 lines up with 12 middle nucleotides. Specimen: PBMCs or T cells enriched from blood (not recorded which). CDR3 sequence: CASSPTSGGSGELFF. In nucleotides, the sequence is TGTGCCAGCAGCCCGACTAGCGGGGGATCCGGGGAGCTGTTTTTT. The entire variable domain, with the stretches around the CDR3 drawn from the reference TRBV7-2 and TRBJ2-2 proteins, is GAGVSQSPSNKVTEKGKDVELRCDPISGHTALYWYRQSLGQGLEFLIYFQGNSAPDKSGLPSDRFSAERTGGSVSTLTIQRTQQEDSAVYLCASSPTSGGSGELFFGEGSRLTVL.